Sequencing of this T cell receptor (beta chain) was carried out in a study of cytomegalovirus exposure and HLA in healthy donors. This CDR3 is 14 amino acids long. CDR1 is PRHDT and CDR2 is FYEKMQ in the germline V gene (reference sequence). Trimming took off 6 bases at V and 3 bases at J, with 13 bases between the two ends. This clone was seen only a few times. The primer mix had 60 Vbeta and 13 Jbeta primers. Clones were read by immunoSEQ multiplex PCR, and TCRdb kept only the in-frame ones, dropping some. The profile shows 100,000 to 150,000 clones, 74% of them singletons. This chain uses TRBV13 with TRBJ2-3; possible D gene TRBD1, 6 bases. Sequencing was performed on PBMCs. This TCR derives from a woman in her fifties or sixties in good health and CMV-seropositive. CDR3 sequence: CASSDRGITDTQYF. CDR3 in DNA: TGTGCCAGCAGTGATAGGGGGATAACAGATACGCAGTATTTT. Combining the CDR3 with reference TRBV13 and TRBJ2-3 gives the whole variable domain AAGVIQSPRHLIKEKRETATLKCYPIPRHDTVYWYQQGPGQDPQFLISFYEKMQSDKGSIPDRFSAQQFSDYHSELNMSSLELGDSALYFCASSDRGITDTQYFGPGTRLTVL.